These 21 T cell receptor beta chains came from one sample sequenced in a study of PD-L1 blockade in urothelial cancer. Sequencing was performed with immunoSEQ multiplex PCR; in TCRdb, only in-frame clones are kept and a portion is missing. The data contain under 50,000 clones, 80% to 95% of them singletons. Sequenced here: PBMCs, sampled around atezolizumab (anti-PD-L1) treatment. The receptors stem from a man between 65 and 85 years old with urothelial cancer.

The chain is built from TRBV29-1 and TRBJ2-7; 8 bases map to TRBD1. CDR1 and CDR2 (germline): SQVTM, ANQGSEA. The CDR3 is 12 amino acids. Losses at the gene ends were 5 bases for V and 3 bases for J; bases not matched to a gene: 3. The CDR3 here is CSVRTGSYEQYF. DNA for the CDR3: TGCAGCGTTCGGACAGGGAGCTACGAGCAGTACTTC.

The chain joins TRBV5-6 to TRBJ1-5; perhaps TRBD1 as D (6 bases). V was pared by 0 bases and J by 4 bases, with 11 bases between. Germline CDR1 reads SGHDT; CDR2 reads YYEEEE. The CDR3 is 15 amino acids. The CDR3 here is CASSLEGVVNQPQHF. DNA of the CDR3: TGTGCCAGCAGCTTGGAGGGGGTGGTTAATCAGCCCCAGCATTTT.

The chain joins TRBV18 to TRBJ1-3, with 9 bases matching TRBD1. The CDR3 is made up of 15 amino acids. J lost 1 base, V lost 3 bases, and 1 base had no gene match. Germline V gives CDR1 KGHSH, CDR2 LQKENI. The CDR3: CASSPDRGSGNTIYF. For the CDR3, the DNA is TGTGCCAGCTCACCGGACAGGGGTTCTGGAAACACCATATATTTT.

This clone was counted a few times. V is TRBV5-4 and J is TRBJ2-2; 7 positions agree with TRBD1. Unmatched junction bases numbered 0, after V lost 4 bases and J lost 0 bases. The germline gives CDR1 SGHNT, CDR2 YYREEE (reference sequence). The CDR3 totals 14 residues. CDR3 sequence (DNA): TGTGCCAGCAGCGACAGGGCGAACACCGGGGAGCTGTTTTTT. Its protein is CASSDRANTGELFF.

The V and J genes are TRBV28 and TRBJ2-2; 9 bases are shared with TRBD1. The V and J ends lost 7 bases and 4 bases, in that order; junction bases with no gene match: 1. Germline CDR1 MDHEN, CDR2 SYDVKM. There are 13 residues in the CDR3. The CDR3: CASKTGGTGELFF. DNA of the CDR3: TGTGCCAGCAAGACAGGGGGCACCGGGGAGCTGTTTTTT.

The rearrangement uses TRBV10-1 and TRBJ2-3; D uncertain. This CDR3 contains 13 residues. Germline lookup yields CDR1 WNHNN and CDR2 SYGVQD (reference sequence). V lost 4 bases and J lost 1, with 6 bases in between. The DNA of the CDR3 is TGCGCCAGCAGTGGCCTACGCACAGATACGCAGTATTTT. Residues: CASSGLRTDTQYF.

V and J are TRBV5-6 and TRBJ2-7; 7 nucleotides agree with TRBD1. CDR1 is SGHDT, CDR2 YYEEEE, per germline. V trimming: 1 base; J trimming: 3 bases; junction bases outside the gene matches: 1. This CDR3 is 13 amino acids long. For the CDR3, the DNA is TGTGCCAGCAGCTTGCCAGGGGGCTACGAGCAGTACTTC. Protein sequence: CASSLPGGYEQYF.

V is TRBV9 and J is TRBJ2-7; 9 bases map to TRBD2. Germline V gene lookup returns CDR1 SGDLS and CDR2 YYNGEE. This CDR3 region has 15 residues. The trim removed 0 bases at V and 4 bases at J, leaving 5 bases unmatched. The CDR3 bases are TGTGCCAGCAGCGTAGAGGGGCGGGAGGGGTACGAGCAGTACTTC. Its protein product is CASSVEGREGYEQYF.

The CDR3 loop is CASSRSGLAGGINEQFF. CDR3 DNA: TGCGCCAGCAGCCGTTCTGGACTAGCGGGAGGGATAAATGAGCAGTTCTTC. The V and J genes are TRBV5-1 and TRBJ2-1; 15 nucleotides line up with TRBD2. In germline, CDR1 is SGHRS, CDR2 YFSETQ. J lost 7 bases, V lost 4 bases, and 9 bases had no gene match. This CDR3 is built from 17 residues.

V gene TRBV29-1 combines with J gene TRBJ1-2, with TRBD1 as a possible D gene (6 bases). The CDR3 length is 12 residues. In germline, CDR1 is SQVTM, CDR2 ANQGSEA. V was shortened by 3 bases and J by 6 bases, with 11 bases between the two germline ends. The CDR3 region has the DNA TGCAGCGTTGATCGGGGGGCGAATGGCTACACCTTC. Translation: CSVDRGANGYTF. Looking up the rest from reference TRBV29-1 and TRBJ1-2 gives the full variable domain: SAVISQKPSRDICQRGTSLTIQCQVDSQVTMMFWYRQQPGQSLTLIATANQGSEATYESGFVIDKFPISRPNLTFSTLTVSNMSPEDSSIYLCSVDRGANGYTFGSGTRLTVV.

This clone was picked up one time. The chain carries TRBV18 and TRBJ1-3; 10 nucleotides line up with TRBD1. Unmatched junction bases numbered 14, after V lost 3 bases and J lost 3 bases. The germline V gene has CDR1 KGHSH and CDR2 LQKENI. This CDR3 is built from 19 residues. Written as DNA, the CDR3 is TGTGCCAGCTCACCGGTAGACAGGGGGCTAGGAACGCGTGGAAACACCATATATTTT. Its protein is CASSPVDRGLGTRGNTIYF.

The CDR3 here is CASQIRAAGLAETQYF. In nucleotides, the CDR3 is TGTGCCAGCCAAATTAGAGCAGCGGGGCTCGCCGAGACCCAGTACTTC. The V call is TRBV18, the J call TRBJ2-5; 7 positions agree with TRBD2. Germline-derived CDR1 and CDR2 are KGHSH and LQKENI. The V and J ends lost 8 bases and 5 bases, in that order; junction bases with no gene match: 17. This CDR3 comprises 16 residues.

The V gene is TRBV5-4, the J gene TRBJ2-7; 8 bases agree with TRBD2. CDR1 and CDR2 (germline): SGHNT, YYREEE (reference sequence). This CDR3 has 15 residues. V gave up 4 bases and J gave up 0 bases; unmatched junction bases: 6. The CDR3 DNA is TGTGCCAGCAGCCACGGGACTAGGGGCTCCTACGAGCAGTACTTC. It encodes CASSHGTRGSYEQYF.

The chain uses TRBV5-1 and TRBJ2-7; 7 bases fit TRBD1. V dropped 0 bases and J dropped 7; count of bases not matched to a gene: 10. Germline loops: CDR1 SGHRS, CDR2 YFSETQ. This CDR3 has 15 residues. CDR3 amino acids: CASSLEGASTGEQYF. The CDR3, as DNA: TGCGCCAGCAGCTTGGAGGGGGCCTCAACCGGGGAGCAGTACTTC.

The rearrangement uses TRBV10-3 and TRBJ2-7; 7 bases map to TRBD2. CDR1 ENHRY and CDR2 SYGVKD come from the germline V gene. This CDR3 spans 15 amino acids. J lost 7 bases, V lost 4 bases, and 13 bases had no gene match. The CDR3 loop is CAISGGFRGSWEQYF. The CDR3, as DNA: TGTGCCATCAGTGGCGGGTTCCGCGGGAGCTGGGAGCAGTACTTC.

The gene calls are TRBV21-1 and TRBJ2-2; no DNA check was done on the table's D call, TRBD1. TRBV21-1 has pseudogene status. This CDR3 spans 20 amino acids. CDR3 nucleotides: TGTGCCAGCAGCAAAGTACAGGACAGGGCTCTTTACGCGAACACCGGGGAGCTGTTTTTT. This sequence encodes CASSKVQDRALYANTGELFF.

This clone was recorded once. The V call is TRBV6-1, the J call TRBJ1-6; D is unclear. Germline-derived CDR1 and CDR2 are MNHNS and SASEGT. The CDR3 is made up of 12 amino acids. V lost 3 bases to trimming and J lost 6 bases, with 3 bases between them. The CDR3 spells CASSDSNSPLHF. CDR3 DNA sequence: TGTGCCAGCAGTGACAGTAATTCACCCCTCCACTTT.

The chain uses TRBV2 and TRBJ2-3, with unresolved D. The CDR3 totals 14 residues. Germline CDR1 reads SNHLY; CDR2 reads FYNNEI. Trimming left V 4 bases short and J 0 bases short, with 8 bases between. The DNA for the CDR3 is TGTGCCAGCAGTGTCTTTTTTAGCACAGATACGCAGTATTTT. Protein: CASSVFFSTDTQYF.

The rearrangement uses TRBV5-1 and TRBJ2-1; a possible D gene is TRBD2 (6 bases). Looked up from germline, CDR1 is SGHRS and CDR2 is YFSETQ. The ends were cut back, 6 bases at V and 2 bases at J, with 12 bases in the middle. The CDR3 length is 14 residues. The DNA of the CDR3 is TGCGCCAGCACCTGGGACTCAACCTACAATGAGCAGTTCTTC. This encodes CASTWDSTYNEQFF.

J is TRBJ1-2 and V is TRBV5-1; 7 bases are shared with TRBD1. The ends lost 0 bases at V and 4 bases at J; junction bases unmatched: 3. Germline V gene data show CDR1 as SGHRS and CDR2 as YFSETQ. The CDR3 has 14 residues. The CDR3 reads CASSLEGTAYGYTF. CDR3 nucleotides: TGCGCCAGCAGCTTGGAGGGGACAGCCTATGGCTACACCTTC.

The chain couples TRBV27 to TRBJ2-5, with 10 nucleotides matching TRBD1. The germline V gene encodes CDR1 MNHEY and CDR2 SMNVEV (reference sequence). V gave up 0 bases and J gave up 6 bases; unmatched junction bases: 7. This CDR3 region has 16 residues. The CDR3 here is CASSLSGTGVLQTQYF. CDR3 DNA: TGTGCCAGCAGTTTATCAGGGACAGGGGTCCTCCAGACCCAGTACTTC.